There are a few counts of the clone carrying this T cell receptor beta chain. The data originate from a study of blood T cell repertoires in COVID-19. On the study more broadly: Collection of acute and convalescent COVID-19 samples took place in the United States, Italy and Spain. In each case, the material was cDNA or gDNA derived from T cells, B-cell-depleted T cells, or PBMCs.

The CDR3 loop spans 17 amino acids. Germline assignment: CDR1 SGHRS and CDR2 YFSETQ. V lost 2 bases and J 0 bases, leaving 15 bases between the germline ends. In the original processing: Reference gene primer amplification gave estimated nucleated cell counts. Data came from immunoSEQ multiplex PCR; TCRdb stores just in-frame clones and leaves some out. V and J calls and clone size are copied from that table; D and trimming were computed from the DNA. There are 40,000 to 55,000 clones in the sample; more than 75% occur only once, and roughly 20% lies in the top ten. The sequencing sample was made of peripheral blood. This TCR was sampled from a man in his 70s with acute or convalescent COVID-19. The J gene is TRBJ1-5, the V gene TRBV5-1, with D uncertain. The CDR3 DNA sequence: TGCGCCAGCAGCTTAGGAGCGGGGTATCATAGCAATCAGCCCCAGCATTTT. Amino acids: CASSLGAGYHSNQPQHF.